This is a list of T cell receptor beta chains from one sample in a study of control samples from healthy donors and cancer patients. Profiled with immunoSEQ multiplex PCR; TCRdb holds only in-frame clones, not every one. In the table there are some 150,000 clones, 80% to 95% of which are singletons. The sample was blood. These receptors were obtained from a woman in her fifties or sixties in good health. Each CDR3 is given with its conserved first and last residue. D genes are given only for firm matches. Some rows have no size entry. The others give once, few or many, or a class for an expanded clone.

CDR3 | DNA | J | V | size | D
CASSRGGSPQETQYF | TGTGCCAGCAGCCGTGGTGGAAGCCCCCAAGAGACCCAGTACTTC | TRBJ2-5 | TRBV7-2 | . | .
CASSSPGVYGYTF | TGTGCCAGCAGTTCCCCCGGTGTTTATGGCTACACCTTC | TRBJ1-2 | TRBV12-3/TRBV12-4 | . | .
CASSKEPGARGELFF | TGTGCCAGCAGCAAAGAGCCGGGAGCAAGGGGGGAACTGTTTTTT | TRBJ1-4 | TRBV21-1 | . | .
CASSRALSIGTQYF | TGTGCCAGCAGTAGGGCCCTTTCAATTGGGACCCAGTACTTC | TRBJ2-5 | TRBV6-5 | . | .
CASSQDLNNGQFF | TGTGCCAGCAGCCAAGATTTGAACAACGGGCAGTTCTTC | TRBJ2-1 | TRBV3-1/TRBV3-2 | once | .
CASRPTGGVGNYGYTF | TGTGCCAGCAGGCCGACAGGGGGCGTGGGTAACTATGGCTACACCTTC | TRBJ1-2 | TRBV7-3 | once | TRBD1
CASSFSANEKLFF | TGTGCCAGCAGCTTTTCGGCTAATGAAAAACTGTTTTTT | TRBJ1-4 | TRBV11-2 | . | .
CASSVTDSMTPLHF | TGTGCCAGCAGTGTAACGGACAGTATGACACCCCTCCACTTT | TRBJ1-6 | TRBV9 | . | .
CAIGDRVSEQFF | TGTGCCATTGGAGACAGGGTCAGTGAGCAGTTCTTC | TRBJ2-1 | TRBV10-3 | . | TRBD1
CASSRGTGVDQPQHF | TGCGCCAGCAGCCGCGGGACAGGGGTGGATCAGCCCCAGCATTTT | TRBJ1-5 | TRBV4-3 | once | TRBD1
CATAGQGAGELFF | TGTGCCACCGCCGGACAGGGGGCCGGGGAGCTGTTTTTT | TRBJ2-2 | TRBV24-1 | . | TRBD1
CASSLYRGGAGFF | TGTGCCAGCAGTTTATATCGAGGGGGCGCGGGGTTCTTC | TRBJ2-1 | TRBV27 | once | TRBD1
CASSEGPSSYEQYF | TGCGCCAGCAGTGAGGGGCCGAGCTCCTACGAGCAGTACTTC | TRBJ2-7 | TRBV4-3 | . | .
CASSHTYGDPNTGELFF | TGCGCCAGCAGCCATACCTATGGGGACCCGAACACCGGGGAGCTGTTTTTT | TRBJ2-2 | TRBV4-3 | . | .
CASSLGGGFVNTGELFF | TGTGCCAGCAGCTTAGGCGGGGGTTTCGTTAACACCGGGGAGCTGTTTTTT | TRBJ2-2 | TRBV7-2 | few | TRBD2
CSARKETQYF | TGCAGTGCTAGAAAAGAGACCCAGTACTTC | TRBJ2-5 | TRBV20-1 | once | .
CASSLSSDNEQFF | TGTGCCAGCAGCTTAAGCTCCGACAATGAGCAGTTCTTC | TRBJ2-1 | TRBV7-9 | . | .
CASSELRDPGNTIYF | TGTGCCAGCAGTGAACTGAGAGATCCTGGAAACACCATATATTTT | TRBJ1-3 | TRBV6-1 | . | .
CASSTKRWTNEKLFF | TGTGCCAGCAGCACTAAACGATGGACTAATGAAAAACTGTTTTTT | TRBJ1-4 | TRBV7-8 | . | .
CASSQGPRGSTNEKLFF | TGCGCCAGCAGCCAAGGTCCAAGGGGTAGTACTAATGAAAAACTGTTTTTT | TRBJ1-4 | TRBV4-3 | . | .
CASSVAPGSSYNEQFF | TGTGCCAGCAGCGTAGCTCCGGGAAGCTCCTACAATGAGCAGTTCTTC | TRBJ2-1 | TRBV9 | . | .
CASSEQGNQPQHF | TGCGCCAGCAGCGAACAGGGAAATCAGCCCCAGCATTTT | TRBJ1-5 | TRBV5-1 | . | .